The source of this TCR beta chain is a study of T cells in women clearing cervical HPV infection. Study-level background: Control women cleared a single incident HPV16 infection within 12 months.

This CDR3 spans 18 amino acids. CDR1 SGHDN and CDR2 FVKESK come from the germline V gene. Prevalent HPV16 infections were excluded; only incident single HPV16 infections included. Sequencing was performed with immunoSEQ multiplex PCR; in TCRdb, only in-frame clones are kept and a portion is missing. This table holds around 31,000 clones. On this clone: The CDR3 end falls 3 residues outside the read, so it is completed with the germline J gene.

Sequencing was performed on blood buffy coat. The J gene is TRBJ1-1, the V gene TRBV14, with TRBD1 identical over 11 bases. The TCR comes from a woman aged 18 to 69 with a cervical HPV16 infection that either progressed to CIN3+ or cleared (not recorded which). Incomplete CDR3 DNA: TGTGCCAGCAGCCGCCTTCCGGGACAGGGGGGCCTTGTGGTCGAA. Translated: CASSRLPGQGGLVVE. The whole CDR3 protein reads CASSRLPGQGGLVVEAFF.